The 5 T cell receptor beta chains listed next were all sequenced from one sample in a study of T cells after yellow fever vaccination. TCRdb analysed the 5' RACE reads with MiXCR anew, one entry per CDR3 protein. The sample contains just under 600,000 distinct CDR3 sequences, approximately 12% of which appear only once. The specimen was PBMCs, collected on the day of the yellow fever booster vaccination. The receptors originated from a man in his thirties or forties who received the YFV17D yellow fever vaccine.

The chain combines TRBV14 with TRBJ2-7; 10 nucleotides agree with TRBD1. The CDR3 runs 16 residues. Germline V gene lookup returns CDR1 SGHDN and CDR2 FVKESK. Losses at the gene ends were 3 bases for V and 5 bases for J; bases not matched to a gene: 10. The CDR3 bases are TGTGCCAGCAGCCAGAATGCGGGACAGGGGCTCGACGAGCAGTACTTC. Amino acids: CASSQNAGQGLDEQYF.

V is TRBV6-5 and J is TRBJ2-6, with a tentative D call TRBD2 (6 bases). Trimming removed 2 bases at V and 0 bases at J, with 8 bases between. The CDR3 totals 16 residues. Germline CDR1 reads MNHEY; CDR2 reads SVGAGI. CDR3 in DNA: TGTGCCAGCAGTTACGCGCGGGACTCTGGGGCCAACGTCCTGACTTTC. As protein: CASSYARDSGANVLTF.

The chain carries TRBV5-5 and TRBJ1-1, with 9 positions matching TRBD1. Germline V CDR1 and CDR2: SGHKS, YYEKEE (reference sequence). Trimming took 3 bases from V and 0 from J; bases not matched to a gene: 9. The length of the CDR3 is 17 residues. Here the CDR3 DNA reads TGTGCCAGCAGCTACTTCCCCGGGACAGGGATGAACACTGAAGCTTTCTTT. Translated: CASSYFPGTGMNTEAFF.

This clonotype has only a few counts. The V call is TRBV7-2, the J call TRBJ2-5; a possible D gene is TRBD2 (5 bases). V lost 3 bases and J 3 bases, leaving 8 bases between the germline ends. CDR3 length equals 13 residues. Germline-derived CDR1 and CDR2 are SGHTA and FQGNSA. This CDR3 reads CASSFGEKETQYF. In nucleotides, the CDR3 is TGTGCCAGCAGCTTTGGGGAGAAAGAGACCCAGTACTTC.

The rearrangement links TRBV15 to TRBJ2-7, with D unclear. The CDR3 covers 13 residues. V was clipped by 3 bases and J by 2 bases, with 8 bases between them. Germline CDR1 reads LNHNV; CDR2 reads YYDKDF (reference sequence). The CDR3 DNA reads TGTGCCACCAGCAGTAGGGTCGCCTACGAGCAGTACTTC. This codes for CATSSRVAYEQYF. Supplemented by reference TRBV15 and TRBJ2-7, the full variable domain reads DAMVIQNPRYQVTQFGKPVTLSCSQTLNHNVMYWYQQKSSQAPKLLFHYYDKDFNNEADTPDNFQSRRPNTSFCFLDIRSPGLGDTAMYLCATSSRVAYEQYFGPGTRLTVT.